This TCR beta chain was found in a study of OX40 agonist ivuxolimab in advanced cancers. Produced via immunoSEQ multiplex PCR; TCRdb's table is partial and in-frame only. Seen here are approximately 70,000 clones, around 90% observed once, and the top ten hold over 2%. Looked up from germline, CDR1 is MNHEY and CDR2 is SVGAGI. Trimming at V came to 2 bases and at J to 3 bases, leaving 6 bases not matched to a gene. The CDR3 loop spans 15 amino acids. Cycle 7 day 1, cycle 4 day 1, and baseline were the timepoints at which blood was sampled. Study results and limitations: More expanded clones were found, on average, in CD8+ than in CD4+ T cells. No antigen was identified for the clonally expanded peripheral T cells.

Turning to this clone: Its specificity is not known.

This TCR was recovered from an adult with an advanced solid tumor such as melanoma, head and neck, liver or kidney cancer. The material sequenced was CD4+ or CD8+ T cells sorted from blood, taken in a trial of the OX40 agonist ivuxolimab. This sequence joins TRBV6-5 and TRBJ1-1, with TRBD1 matching 7 bases. CDR3 in amino acids: CASSYGGGADTEAFF. The CDR3, as DNA: TGTGCCAGCAGTTACGGAGGGGGCGCAGACACTGAAGCTTTCTTT.